A selection of T cell receptor beta chains follows, all from one sample in a study of blood T cell repertoires in COVID-19. Clones were read by immunoSEQ multiplex PCR, and TCRdb kept only the in-frame ones, dropping some. The sample yields about 43,000 clones, around 79% seen once. The sequenced material came from peripheral blood. These receptors were obtained from a woman in her sixties with acute or convalescent COVID-19. Each CDR3 is given with its conserved first and last residue. The D gene is left open where the match is weak. Where a row states a size, it is once, few, many or the class of an expanded clone; other rows omit it.

V,length,D,J,size,DNA,CDR3
TRBV10-3,16,TRBD2,TRBJ2-7,-,TGTGCCATCAGTGAGAAAATAGCGGGGGGCCGCTACGAGCAGTACTTC,CAISEKIAGGRYEQYF
TRBV11-3,16,TRBD2,TRBJ2-1,-,TGTGCCAGCAGCTCCAGCAGTAGCGGGGGGGCCTATGAGCAGTTCTTC,CASSSSSSGGAYEQFF
TRBV9,15,-,TRBJ2-7,-,TGTGCCAGCCCCGAGAAGGACTCGACCTCCTACGAGCAGTACTTC,CASPEKDSTSYEQYF
TRBV5-1,13,-,TRBJ2-3,-,TGCGCCAGCAGCTTGGAAGGGGGTGATACGCAGTATTTT,CASSLEGGDTQYF
TRBV10-3,13,TRBD1,TRBJ2-7,once,TGTGCCATCAGTGCTACACAGGGGCCCGAGCAGTACTTC,CAISATQGPEQYF
TRBV6-1,15,-,TRBJ1-4,few,TGTGCCAGCAGTGAACCGCACGGTCTTAATGAAAAACTGTTTTTT,CASSEPHGLNEKLFF
TRBV3-1/TRBV3-2,18,-,TRBJ2-6,-,TGTGCCAGCAGCCAGGTGAGGTGGGGCGCGGGAGGGGCCAACGTCCTGACTTTC,CASSQVRWGAGGANVLTF
TRBV6-2/TRBV6-3,15,-,TRBJ1-5,-,TGTGCCAGCAGTTACTCGTGGGCAAGCAATCAGCCCCAGCATTTT,CASSYSWASNQPQHF
TRBV18,16,TRBD1,TRBJ2-2,-,TGTGCCAGCTCACCACCGGGACAGATGAGGACCGGGGAGCTGTTTTTT,CASSPPGQMRTGELFF
TRBV12-3/TRBV12-4,13,-,TRBJ1-6,-,TGTGCCAGCAGTTTCCAAGGGGATTCACCCCTCCACTTT,CASSFQGDSPLHF
TRBV30,12,TRBD2,TRBJ2-1,-,TGTGCCGCCCTAGCGGGGGCGAATGAGCAGTTCTTC,CAALAGANEQFF